This TCR beta chain was captured in a study of early T cells in non-severe SARS-CoV-2 infection. On the study more broadly: With bulk RNA from unsorted whole blood as input, sequencing yielded unpaired chains.

Study-wide findings and caveats: Matches to VDJdb favored anti-spike CD8 responses and missed private and CD4 specificities.

Germline CDR1 reads LNHNV; CDR2 reads YYDKDF (reference sequence). The junction had 5 bases not matched to a gene; V was cut back by 8 bases and J by 4 bases. CDR3 length: 12 amino acids. TCRdb re-called the 5' RACE reads with MiXCR, one entry per CDR3 protein. The sample consists of around 30,000 distinct CDR3 sequences, around 6% of them appearing once. There are many counts of this clonotype. Its antigen is unidentified. Sequenced input: whole blood. The receptor comes from an adult who was a healthcare worker with PCR-confirmed SARS-CoV-2 infection or an uninfected control (not recorded which). This chain links TRBV15 with TRBJ2-7; 7 nucleotides match TRBD1. The chain's CDR3 is CATGEQGYEQYF. CDR3 DNA sequence: TGTGCCACCGGCGAACAGGGGTACGAGCAGTACTTC.